This T cell receptor beta chain was sequenced during a study of blood T cells in healthy people across ages. A second roughly 6 to 11 cycle PCR used barcoded and J-beta primers. TCRdb reprocessed the 5' RACE reads via MiXCR and lists one record per CDR3 protein. This sample has 1.8 million or so distinct CDR3 sequences, with 30% to 40% found just once. The CDR3 extends over 12 amino acids. V dropped 3 bases and J dropped 4 bases, with 6 bases sitting between them. Germline V gene sequence: CDR1 ENHRY, CDR2 SYGVKD. This clonotype has more than one count but fewer than ten. This receptor was obtained from a human donor in good health. V usage is TRBV10-3 and J usage is TRBJ1-2, with D uncertain. Sequenced sample: blood. In DNA, the CDR3 is TGTGCCATCAGTGATGATCGCTATGGCTACACCTTC. It yields the protein CAISDDRYGYTF.